This TCR beta chain is from a study of CD8 T cells in ankylosing spondylitis. Each CDR3 protein gets one entry after TCRdb re-called the 5' RACE reads with MiXCR. The data contain fewer than 500,000 distinct CDR3 sequences, approximately 20% of them singletons. In the case of this clonotype: Its cognate antigen is unknown.

General observations from the study: A number of the motif variants had already been described in reactive arthritis synovial fluid and blood. Blood from ankylosing spondylitis patients appeared to carry a characteristic roughly eight-variant TCR beta motif. Researchers report that disease-linked clones proved CD8+ and relatively rare in peripheral blood.

In germline, CDR1 is KGHSH, CDR2 LQKENI. V shed 6 bases and J 4 bases; nucleotides not matched to a gene: 8. This CDR3 contains 16 residues. Sequencing was carried out using blood, either unsorted or a sorted T cell fraction (not recorded which). The origin of this receptor is a male donor with ankylosing spondylitis. V usage is TRBV18 and J usage is TRBJ2-6, with TRBD1 matching 8 bases. The CDR3 region is CASSAQGARGANVLTF. The CDR3 nucleotides read TGTGCCAGCTCGGCGCAGGGGGCGAGAGGGGCCAACGTCCTGACTTTC.